Sequencing of this T cell receptor beta chain was carried out in a study of blood T cell repertoires in COVID-19. In Seattle, patients joined the study during active infection and were tracked longitudinally. The table came from immunoSEQ multiplex PCR; TCRdb's copy has only in-frame clones and leaves some out. Among roughly 350,000 clones listed, about 87% were seen once. V shed 5 bases and J 5 bases; nucleotides not matched to a gene: 5. Germline loops: CDR1 SEHNR, CDR2 FQNEAQ (reference sequence). The CDR3 is made up of 13 amino acids. Sequences were obtained from peripheral blood. The receptor was isolated from a woman aged 50 to 65 with COVID-19, enrolled during active disease. The chain carries TRBV7-9 and TRBJ1-2, with 7 bases aligning to TRBD1. As DNA, the CDR3 is TGTGCCAGCAGCCCCGGACAGGTTTATGGCTACACCTTC. Translated, it gives CASSPGQVYGYTF.